Below, 14 T cell receptor beta chains from the same sample are listed, as sequenced in a study of PD-1 blockade in classical Hodgkin lymphoma. Produced via immunoSEQ multiplex PCR; TCRdb's table is partial and in-frame only. The table lists approximately 44,000 clones, 76% of them singletons. Relapse after autologous stem cell transplantation occurred in every patient, and brentuximab vedotin exposure varied. The source was peripheral blood mononuclear cells (PBMCs), collected at baseline. Every receptor here comes from a human donor with classical Hodgkin lymphoma.

The rearrangement links TRBV7-3 to TRBJ1-2; 7 bases are shared with TRBD1. Unmatched junction bases numbered 5, after V lost 2 bases and J lost 5 bases. Germline CDR1 reads SGHTA; CDR2 reads FQGTGA. The CDR3 has 14 amino acids. The CDR3 reads CASSLSAGGYGYTF. The CDR3 DNA is TGTGCCAGCAGCTTATCGGCAGGGGGATATGGCTACACCTTC.

V gene TRBV2 combines with J gene TRBJ2-3; D unresolved. Germline V gives CDR1 SNHLY, CDR2 FYNNEI. V lost 7 bases and J lost 0, with 11 bases in between. The CDR3 length is 14 residues. The CDR3 reads CASTFGPSTDTQYF. Here the CDR3 DNA reads TGTGCCAGCACCTTCGGGCCTAGCACAGATACGCAGTATTTT.

The rearrangement links TRBV9 to TRBJ2-3; 8 bases match TRBD2. The CDR3 is made up of 16 amino acids. In germline, CDR1 is SGDLS, CDR2 YYNGEE. Trimming removed 4 bases from V and 3 bases from J; junction bases left unmatched: 10. In DNA, the CDR3 is TGTGCCAGCAGCTTTAGCGGGATTCTACGAACAGATACGCAGTATTTT. Its protein product is CASSFSGILRTDTQYF.

A single count supports this clone. V usage is TRBV18 and J usage is TRBJ2-7; 8 nucleotides match TRBD1. This CDR3 region has 14 residues. Germline assignment: CDR1 KGHSH and CDR2 LQKENI. The junction had 4 bases not matched to a gene; V was cut back by 1 base and J by 5 bases. As DNA, the CDR3 is TGTGCCAGCTCACCACTCAGGGGGCGCGACGAGCAGTACTTC. Its translation: CASSPLRGRDEQYF.

V usage is TRBV5-1 and J usage is TRBJ2-7; 10 positions match TRBD1. CDR3 size: 12 residues. Germline V lookup: CDR1 SGHRS, CDR2 YFSETQ. V lost 3 bases and J lost 12; bases outside the gene matches: 6. The CDR3 region is CASSYGQGVTYF. CDR3 sequence (DNA): TGCGCCAGCAGCTACGGACAGGGGGTGACGTACTTC.

In this sample, this clone turned up a few times. Other DNA sequences within the sample encode an identical CDR3. This chain joins TRBV30 and TRBJ2-2; D uncertain. Germline lookup yields CDR1 GTSNPN and CDR2 SVGIG (reference sequence). This CDR3 has 11 residues. The V and J ends lost 0 bases and 5 bases respectively, with 1 base between them. CDR3 amino acids: CAWSVTGELFF. The DNA of the CDR3 is TGTGCCTGGAGTGTAACCGGGGAGCTGTTTTTT.

This sequence joins TRBV5-1 and TRBJ2-1; D gene uncertain. V was pared by 1 base and J by 8 bases, with 7 bases between. CDR3 length equals 12 residues. CDR1 is SGHRS, CDR2 YFSETQ, per germline. CDR3 bases: TGCGCCAGCAGCTTGCTATATGATGAGCAGTTCTTC. Translating gives CASSLLYDEQFF.

The J gene is TRBJ2-7, the V gene TRBV2, with 12 bases identical to TRBD2. CDR1 is SNHLY and CDR2 is FYNNEI in the germline V gene. V gave up 4 bases and J gave up 2 bases; unmatched junction bases: 0. The CDR3 contains 14 residues. CDR3 region: CASSGTSGAYEQYF. DNA for the CDR3: TGTGCCAGCAGTGGGACTAGCGGGGCCTACGAGCAGTACTTC.

By sample share, this clone is medium-sized. The J gene is TRBJ1-1, the V gene TRBV10-3; possible D gene TRBD1, 6 bases. Germline values: CDR1 ENHRY, CDR2 SYGVKD. V lost 10 bases to trimming and J lost 0 bases, with 9 bases between them. The CDR3 is 12 residues long. For the CDR3, the DNA is TGTGCCACCGGACAGATGAACACTGAAGCTTTCTTT. This codes for CATGQMNTEAFF.

This clone was observed a handful of times. The V gene is TRBV30, the J gene TRBJ1-2; D call uncertain. Trimming took off 2 bases at V and 8 bases at J, with 18 bases between the two ends. Germline CDR1 is GTSNPN and CDR2 is SVGIG (reference sequence). The length of the CDR3 is 14 residues. The CDR3 spells CAWSLREVHGGYTF. In DNA form, the CDR3 reads TGTGCCTGGAGTCTCCGGGAGGTGCATGGGGGCTACACCTTC. The whole variable domain, filled in from reference TRBV30 and TRBJ1-2, reads SQTIHQWPATLVQPVGSPLSLECTVEGTSNPNLYWYRQAAGRGLQLLFYSVGIGQISSEVPQNLSASRPQDRQFILSSKKLLLSDSGFYLCAWSLREVHGGYTFGSGTRLTVV.

The V and J genes are TRBV19 and TRBJ1-2, with 11 bases matching TRBD1. The CDR3 covers 15 residues. Germline CDR1 is LNHDA and CDR2 is SQIVND (reference sequence). With 5 bases clipped from V and 6 bases from J, the junction kept 8 bases outside the gene matches. The CDR3 reads CASSSDRGQEDGYTF. In DNA form, the CDR3 reads TGTGCCAGTAGTTCGGACAGGGGGCAGGAGGATGGCTACACCTTC.

V gene TRBV30 combines with J gene TRBJ2-7; tentatively, D is TRBD2 (5 bases). This CDR3 comprises 14 residues. Deletions cut 1 base from V and 3 bases from J, with 13 bases between. Germline V gene sequence: CDR1 GTSNPN, CDR2 SVGIG (reference sequence). The CDR3 sequence: CAWSATTGYYEQYF. CDR3 nucleotides: TGTGCCTGGAGTGCTACCACGGGGTACTACGAGCAGTACTTC.

The rearrangement joins TRBV6-5 to TRBJ1-4; 7 positions agree with TRBD1. This CDR3 has 15 residues. After removal of 0 bases from V and 4 bases from J, the junction contained 2 bases not matched to a gene. Germline values: CDR1 MNHEY, CDR2 SVGAGI. CDR3 amino acids: CASSYSTGNNEKLFF. The CDR3, as DNA: TGTGCCAGCAGTTACTCGACAGGGAATAATGAAAAACTGTTTTTT.

The V call is TRBV11-2, the J call TRBJ2-1, with D perhaps matching TRBD1 (6 bases). The CDR3 is 14 amino acids. The V end was cut by 4 bases, the J end by 7 bases, with 14 bases between. From germline, CDR1 is SGHAT and CDR2 FQNNGV. The CDR3 DNA follows: TGTGCCAGCAGCTCCCGACAGGATGGAAATGAGCAGTTCTTC. This gives the protein CASSSRQDGNEQFF.